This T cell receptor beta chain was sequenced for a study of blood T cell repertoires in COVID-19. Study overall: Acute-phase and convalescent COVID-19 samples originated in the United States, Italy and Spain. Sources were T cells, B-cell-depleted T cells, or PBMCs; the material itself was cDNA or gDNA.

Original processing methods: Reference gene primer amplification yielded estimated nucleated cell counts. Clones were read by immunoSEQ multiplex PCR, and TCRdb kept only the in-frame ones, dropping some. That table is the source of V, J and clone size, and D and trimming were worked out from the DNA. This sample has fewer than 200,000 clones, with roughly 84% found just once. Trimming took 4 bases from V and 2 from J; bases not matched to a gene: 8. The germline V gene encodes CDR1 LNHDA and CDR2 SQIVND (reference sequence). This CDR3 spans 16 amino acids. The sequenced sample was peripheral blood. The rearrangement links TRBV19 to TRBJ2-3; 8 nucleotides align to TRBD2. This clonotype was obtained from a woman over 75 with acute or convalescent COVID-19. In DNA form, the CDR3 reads TGTGCCAGTAGTAGCGGACTAGCCTTCTTCACAGATACGCAGTATTTT. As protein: CASSSGLAFFTDTQYF.